These 28 T cell receptor beta chains came from one sample sequenced in a study of T cell repertoires in cytomegalovirus infection. TCRdb re-called the reads with MiXCR, one entry per CDR3 protein. Of approximately 110,000 distinct CDR3 sequences listed, around 32% are singletons. These TCRs' antigens remain unknown. This specimen was CD8+ T cells from cultured PBMCs, taken from culture after CMV antigen stimulation. The source of these receptors is a human donor in good health (CMV status not recorded). Some clones in this sample may be carry-over from other donors' samples.

This clonotype was observed at least ten times. V gene TRBV7-3 combines with J gene TRBJ2-5; 13 bases fit TRBD2. The CDR3 spans 17 residues. From germline, CDR1 is SGHTA and CDR2 FQGTGA. V gave up 2 bases and J gave up 2 bases; unmatched junction bases: 5. CDR3 in DNA: TGTGCCAGCAGCTTACTCGGACTAGCGGGGGAGCAAGAGACCCAGTACTTC. The encoded protein is CASSLLGLAGEQETQYF. Full variable domain (missing parts from reference TRBV7-3 and TRBJ2-5): GAGVSQTPSNKVTEKGKYVELRCDPISGHTALYWYRQSLGQGPEFLIYFQGTGAADDSGLPNDRFFAVRPEGSVSTLKIQRTERGDSAVYLCASSLLGLAGEQETQYFGPGTRLLVL.

The chain employs TRBV28 and TRBJ1-5; tentative D call: TRBD1 (6 bases). This CDR3 spans 17 amino acids. Trimming pared 2 bases from V and 5 bases from J, leaving 19 bases between. CDR1 and CDR2 from the germline V gene are MDHEN and SYDVKM. Written as DNA, the CDR3 is TGTGCCAGCAGTTTACGCCATCTGAGGGGGGGGGATCAGCCCCAGCATTTT. Translated, it gives CASSLRHLRGGDQPQHF.

V is TRBV19 and J is TRBJ2-7; the D gene is possibly TRBD1 (6 bases). The germline V gene has CDR1 LNHDA and CDR2 SQIVND (reference sequence). V was pared by 6 bases and J by 0 bases, with 15 bases between. The CDR3 runs to 15 residues. CDR3 sequence reads: CASSPGQSSSYEQYF. DNA for the CDR3: TGTGCCAGTAGCCCTGGACAGTCGAGCTCCTACGAGCAGTACTTC.

This chain links TRBV6-1 with TRBJ1-2; TRBD1 is a possible D gene (6 bases). The V and J ends lost 2 bases and 5 bases respectively, with 15 bases between them. CDR3 length equals 15 residues. Germline V CDR1 and CDR2: MNHNS, SASEGT. The CDR3 DNA is TGTGCCAGCAGTGAACTCGTCACAGGGAAATATGGCTACACCTTC. This sequence encodes CASSELVTGKYGYTF.

V and J are TRBV5-6 and TRBJ2-1, with D uncertain. CDR3 length equals 12 residues. Trimming pared 0 bases from V and 10 bases from J, leaving 8 bases between. Germline V gene data show CDR1 as SGHDT and CDR2 as YYEEEE. The chain's CDR3 is CASSLAGREQFF. The CDR3 DNA reads TGTGCCAGCAGCTTGGCCGGTAGGGAGCAGTTCTTC.

This sequence joins TRBV4-1 and TRBJ1-5; D perhaps matches TRBD1 (5 bases). CDR3 length: 15 amino acids. CDR1 and CDR2 from the germline V gene are MGHRA and YSYEKL. V gave up 5 bases and J gave up 2 bases, with 13 bases separating them. CDR3 coding DNA: TGCGCCAGCAGCGAAGTGGGACTCGGCAATCAGCCCCAGCATTTT. This codes for CASSEVGLGNQPQHF.

This clonotype was observed many times. The chain uses TRBV7-9 and TRBJ1-1; D remains ambiguous. This CDR3 region has 17 residues. V was cut by 2 bases and J by 1 base, with 17 bases left in between. In germline, CDR1 is SEHNR, CDR2 FQNEAQ (reference sequence). The CDR3 spells CASSLRRGLIGNTEAFF. In DNA form, the CDR3 reads TGTGCCAGCAGCTTACGTAGAGGGTTGATTGGGAACACTGAAGCTTTCTTT.

The CDR3 DNA reads as TGTGCCAGCAGCAACGTTAATGAGGCTGGATACGAGCAGTACTTC. Amino acid sequence: CASSNVNEAGYEQYF. This chain joins TRBV7-6 and TRBJ2-7; D not resolved. V was clipped by 5 bases and J by 4 bases, with 18 bases between them. The CDR3 sequence is 15 residues long. Germline values: CDR1 SGHVS, CDR2 FNYEAQ.

This chain joins TRBV19 and TRBJ1-1, with D maybe TRBD1 (5 bases). This CDR3 spans 15 amino acids. In germline, CDR1 is LNHDA, CDR2 SQIVND (reference sequence). The V end lost 3 bases, the J end lost 1 base, and 12 bases lay between the germline ends. The CDR3 nucleotides are TGTGCCAGTAGTATCCCCAGGGAAAAGAACACTGAAGCTTTCTTT. This sequence encodes CASSIPREKNTEAFF.

The chain is built from TRBV12-3 or TRBV12-4 and TRBJ1-1; no clear D. V was clipped by 3 bases and J by 3 bases, with 11 bases between them. CDR3 size: 14 residues. The CDR3 protein is CASSFLGWDTEAFF. In DNA, the CDR3 is TGTGCCAGCAGTTTTCTGGGGTGGGACACTGAAGCTTTCTTT.

This clonotype has more than one count but fewer than ten. This may arise from a read error, as a much more abundant clone is one base away. V usage is TRBV11-1 and J usage is TRBJ2-7, with D perhaps TRBD2 (5 bases). This CDR3 has 12 amino acids. CDR1 is SGHAT, CDR2 FQDESV, per germline (reference sequence). Trimming removed 2 bases from V and 5 bases from J, with 7 bases in between. The CDR3 nucleotides read TGTGCCAGCAGCTTACGGGGAAACGAGCAGTACTTC. Translated, it gives CASSLRGNEQYF.

The chain carries TRBV28 and TRBJ2-5; D gene uncertain. With 3 bases removed from V and 0 bases from J, the gap between germline ends came to 8 bases. Germline-derived CDR1 and CDR2 are MDHEN and SYDVKM. CDR3 length: 14 residues. The CDR3 bases are TGTGCCAGCAGTTTTCTAAGCGACCAAGAGACCCAGTACTTC. Encoded protein: CASSFLSDQETQYF.

This CDR3 reads CASSQWSGTENQPQHF. The DNA of the CDR3 is TGCGCCAGCAGCCAATGGAGCGGAACGGAAAATCAGCCCCAGCATTTT. The V gene is TRBV4-1, the J gene TRBJ1-5; D is unresolved. The germline V gene has CDR1 MGHRA and CDR2 YSYEKL. There are 16 residues in the CDR3. Trimming removed 2 bases from V and 4 bases from J, with 15 bases in between.

The V call is TRBV29-1, the J call TRBJ2-3; no reliable D call. V dropped 4 bases and J dropped 2 bases, with 10 bases sitting between them. The CDR3 loop spans 13 amino acids. Germline CDR1 reads SQVTM; CDR2 reads ANQGSEA. Written as DNA, the CDR3 is TGCAGCGTTGGGGTCAGAATCACAGATACGCAGTATTTT. This sequence encodes CSVGVRITDTQYF.

The rearrangement joins TRBV16 to TRBJ1-5, with 10 bases lining up with TRBD1. V shed 0 bases and J 2 bases; nucleotides not matched to a gene: 4. CDR3 size: 17 residues. Per germline, CDR1 KGHSY and CDR2 FQNENV. CDR3 sequence reads: CASSQSGTGVGNQPQHF. The CDR3 bases are TGTGCCAGCAGCCAATCAGGGACAGGGGTTGGCAATCAGCCCCAGCATTTT.

This clonotype appeared a few times. The chain combines TRBV6-6 with TRBJ2-7; D is ambiguous. Germline CDR1 MNHNY, CDR2 SVGAGI (reference sequence). The CDR3 spans 12 residues. Trimming cost V 2 bases and J 9 bases, with 11 bases left between them. Here the CDR3 reads CASSYAGSGQYF. The CDR3 region has the DNA TGTGCCAGCAGTTACGCAGGCAGTGGGCAGTACTTC.

In its sample, this clonotype was seen a few times. The gene calls are TRBV4-1 and TRBJ2-1; D possibly uses TRBD1 or TRBD2 (5 bases each). Germline CDR1 and CDR2: MGHRA and YSYEKL. Between the trimmed V and J ends, which lost 0 bases and 9 bases, there was a span of 6 bases. The CDR3 has 12 residues. The DNA of the CDR3 is TGCGCCAGCAGCCAAGATGGGGGTGAGCAGTTCTTC. Its protein is CASSQDGGEQFF.

This clonotype was seen a few times. The chain links TRBV4-1 to TRBJ1-2; 12 bases are shared with TRBD1. V gave up 4 bases and J gave up 10 bases; unmatched junction bases: 7. Germline V gene data show CDR1 as MGHRA and CDR2 as YSYEKL. The CDR3 is 14 amino acids. The CDR3 bases are TGCGCCAGCAGCCCAAGATCGGGACAGGGGGCCTACACCTTC. Translation gives CASSPRSGQGAYTF.

This clonotype was detected many times. The chain uses TRBV7-2 and TRBJ2-3, with D unclear. V was pared by 6 bases and J by 2 bases, with 12 bases between. The germline V gene has CDR1 SGHTA and CDR2 FQGNSA. The CDR3 contains 14 residues. The CDR3 region is CASSPLGHTDTQYF. CDR3 bases: TGTGCCAGCAGTCCCCTAGGTCACACAGATACGCAGTATTTT. The whole variable domain, remainder taken from reference TRBV7-2 and TRBJ2-3, is GAGVSQSPSNKVTEKGKDVELRCDPISGHTALYWYRQSLGQGLEFLIYFQGNSAPDKSGLPSDRFSAERTGGSVSTLTIQRTQQEDSAVYLCASSPLGHTDTQYFGPGTRLTVL.

This clonotype turned up a few times. The V gene is TRBV7-9, the J gene TRBJ1-2; D unresolved. Deletions cut 6 bases from V and 6 bases from J, with 11 bases between. Germline CDR1 is SEHNR and CDR2 is FQNEAQ (reference sequence). This CDR3 is 12 amino acids long. The CDR3, as DNA: TGTGCCAGCAGAGATCGGTTGGATGGCTACACCTTC. Protein product: CASRDRLDGYTF.

This clonotype came up a few times. The gene calls are TRBV4-1 and TRBJ1-4, with TRBD1 matching 7 bases. The CDR3 consists of 16 residues. The germline V gene encodes CDR1 MGHRA and CDR2 YSYEKL. V lost 1 base to trimming and J lost 4 bases; unmatched junction nucleotides: 6. CDR3 DNA: TGCGCCAGCAGCCAAGGGGGACAGCCGATTAATGAAAAACTGTTTTTT. Translating it yields CASSQGGQPINEKLFF.

This clonotype appeared a few times. This chain links TRBV19 with TRBJ1-1, with no clear D. The CDR3 runs to 13 residues. Germline loops: CDR1 LNHDA, CDR2 SQIVND (reference sequence). The V and J ends lost 6 bases and 1 base respectively, with 9 bases between them. The CDR3 loop is CASRISGNTEAFF. CDR3 sequence (DNA): TGTGCCAGTAGGATTAGTGGGAACACTGAAGCTTTCTTT. The full variable domain, with the rest looked up from reference TRBV19 and TRBJ1-1, is DGGITQSPKYLFRKEGQNVTLSCEQNLNHDAMYWYRQDPGQGLRLIYYSQIVNDFQKGDIAEGYSVSREKKESFPLTVTSAQKNPTAFYLCASRISGNTEAFFGQGTRLTVV.

The rearrangement joins TRBV20-1 to TRBJ2-2; D gene unclear. CDR3 size: 13 residues. Germline values: CDR1 DFQATT, CDR2 SNEGSKA (reference sequence). V lost 5 bases, J lost 6 bases, and 13 bases lay in between. The chain's CDR3 is CSAAGRWPGELFF. The CDR3 coding sequence is TGCAGTGCTGCCGGCCGTTGGCCCGGGGAGCTGTTTTTT.

This clonotype showed up just a few times. The CDR3 protein is CASSYATGEAGELFF. As DNA, the CDR3 is TGTGCCAGCAGCTATGCGACAGGGGAGGCCGGGGAGCTGTTTTTT. The chain uses TRBV11-2 and TRBJ2-2; TRBD1 agrees at 8 bases. CDR1 and CDR2 (germline): SGHAT, FQNNGV. The CDR3 extends over 15 amino acids. The junction had 7 bases not matched to a gene; V was cut back by 4 bases and J by 6 bases. Full variable domain (remainder filled in from reference TRBV11-2 and TRBJ2-2): EAGVAQSPRYKIIEKRQSVAFWCNPISGHATLYWYQQILGQGPKLLIQFQNNGVVDDSQLPKDRFSAERLKGVDSTLKIQPAKLEDSAVYLCASSYATGEAGELFFGEGSRLTVL.

This clonotype was picked up a small number of times. CDR3 protein: CATSDSGTGDSQPQHF. CDR3 sequence (DNA): TGTGCCACCAGTGATTCCGGGACAGGGGATAGTCAGCCCCAGCATTTT. The chain combines TRBV24-1 with TRBJ1-5; 10 bases line up with TRBD1. The junction had 6 bases not matched to a gene; V was cut back by 2 bases and J by 6 bases. Germline V CDR1 and CDR2: KGHDR, SFDVKD. CDR3 length equals 16 residues.

This clonotype was counted ten times or more. J is TRBJ2-2 and V is TRBV6-1, with TRBD1 identical over 7 bases. Unmatched junction bases numbered 6, after V lost 6 bases and J lost 2 bases. Germline CDR1 is MNHNS and CDR2 is SASEGT. The CDR3 totals 15 residues. CDR3 protein: CASRPGTDNTGELFF. In nucleotides, the CDR3 is TGTGCCAGCAGACCCGGGACAGACAACACCGGGGAGCTGTTTTTT.

The chain recombines TRBV2 with TRBJ2-4; 10 positions match TRBD2. This CDR3 spans 19 amino acids. The trim removed 6 bases at V and 0 bases at J, leaving 14 bases unmatched. Germline V lookup: CDR1 SNHLY, CDR2 FYNNEI. CDR3 residues: CASRDLGLADHLAKNIQYF. The CDR3 DNA is TGTGCCAGCAGAGATCTAGGACTAGCGGACCATCTAGCCAAAAACATTCAGTACTTC.

This rearrangement joins TRBV6-2 or TRBV6-3 to TRBJ2-1; D is undetermined. The CDR3 is 12 amino acids. With 2 bases removed from V and 6 bases from J, the gap between germline ends came to 5 bases. CDR1 is MNHEY, CDR2 SVGEGT, per germline. The chain's CDR3 is CASSYGINEQFF. In DNA, the CDR3 is TGTGCCAGCAGTTACGGTATCAATGAGCAGTTCTTC.